This T cell receptor (beta chain) was sequenced for a study of vaccination and CD4 T cells after COVID-19. About the study: Convalescent donors: six male, four female; seven Caucasian, two Asian, one multiracial, two Hispanic. Cells were stimulated with overlapping spike peptide pools from SARS-CoV-2, HCoV-NL63, HCoV-OC43 and HCoV-229E.

This clonotype turned up a few times. Antigen specificity is unknown. Germline V lookup: CDR1 DFQATT, CDR2 SNEGSKA (reference sequence). The CDR3 runs to 14 residues. The V end lost 5 bases, the J end lost 5 bases, and 18 bases lay between the germline ends. The Oncomine TCR Beta short-read assay was applied to DNA of cultured CD4+ T cells. A single record per CDR3 protein comes from TCRdb applying MiXCR to the PCR reads. The sample lists about 7,300 distinct CDR3 sequences, approximately 51% seen once, with 30% to 35% in the top ten. The treatment is: approximately 9-day PBMC culture with coronavirus spike peptide pools or control peptides (ViraFEST assay).

The chain carries TRBV20-1 and TRBJ1-2; TRBD1 is a possible D gene (5 bases). The source is a human donor who had recovered from COVID-19. Sequenced: CD4+ T cells from blood, cultured in vitro. The CDR3, as DNA: TGCAGTGCTGGGGACGGGGCTAGGGTTTATGGCTACACCTTC. Translation: CSAGDGARVYGYTF.